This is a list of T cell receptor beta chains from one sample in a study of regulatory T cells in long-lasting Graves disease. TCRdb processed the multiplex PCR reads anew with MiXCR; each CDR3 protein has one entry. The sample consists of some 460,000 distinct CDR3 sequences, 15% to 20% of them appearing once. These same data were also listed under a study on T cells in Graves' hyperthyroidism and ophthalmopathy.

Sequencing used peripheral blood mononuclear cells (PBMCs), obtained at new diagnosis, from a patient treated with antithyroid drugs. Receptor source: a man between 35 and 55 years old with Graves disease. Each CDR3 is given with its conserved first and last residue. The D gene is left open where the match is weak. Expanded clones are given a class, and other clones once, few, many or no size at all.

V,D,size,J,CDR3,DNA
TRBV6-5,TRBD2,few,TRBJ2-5,CASSYSRLAGGSGTQYF,TGTGCCAGCAGTTACTCTAGACTAGCGGGAGGCTCTGGGACCCAGTACTTC
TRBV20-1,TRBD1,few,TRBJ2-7,CSAREIPGQGAVEQYF,TGCAGTGCTAGAGAAATACCGGGACAGGGGGCGGTCGAGCAGTACTTC
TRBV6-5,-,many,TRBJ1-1,CASSYGGKNTEAFF,TGTGCCAGCAGTTATGGGGGGAAGAACACTGAAGCTTTCTTT
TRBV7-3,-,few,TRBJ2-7,CASSFGAWLYF,TGTGCCAGCAGCTTCGGGGCCTGGCTGTACTTC
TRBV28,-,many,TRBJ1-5,CASSVSRGVGQPQHF,TGTGCCAGCAGTGTCTCTCGGGGGGTCGGTCAGCCCCAGCATTTT
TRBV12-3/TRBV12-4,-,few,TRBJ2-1,CASSPEGGQEQFF,TGTGCCAGCAGTCCCGAGGGTGGCCAAGAGCAGTTCTTC
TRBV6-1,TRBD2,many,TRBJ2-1,CASSLAQTSPRSYNEQFF,TGTGCCAGCAGTCTGGCCCAGACTAGCCCCCGCTCCTACAATGAGCAGTTCTTC
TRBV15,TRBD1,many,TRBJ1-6,CATSSGDRLESPLHF,TGTGCCACCAGCTCCGGGGACAGGTTGGAATCACCCCTCCACTTT
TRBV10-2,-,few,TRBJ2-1,CASRPVEWGKHNEQFF,TGCGCCAGCAGGCCCGTGGAGTGGGGAAAGCACAATGAGCAGTTCTTC
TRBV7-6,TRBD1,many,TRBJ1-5,CASSLGGGGDQPQHF,TGTGCCAGCAGCTTAGGAGGGGGCGGGGATCAGCCCCAGCATTTT
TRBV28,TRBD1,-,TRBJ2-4,CASSPPQGAGAKNIQYF,TGTGCCAGCAGTCCCCCGCAGGGGGCGGGAGCCAAAAACATTCAGTACTTC
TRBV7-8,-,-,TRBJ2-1,CASSGGENRDEQFF,TGCGCCAGCAGCGGAGGGGAGAATAGGGATGAGCAGTTCTTC
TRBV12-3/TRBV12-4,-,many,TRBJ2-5,CASSPLAGAQETQYF,TGTGCCAGCAGTCCCCTGGCGGGGGCCCAAGAGACCCAGTACTTC
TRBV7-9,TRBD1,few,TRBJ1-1,CASSPSGTGGGAFF,TGTGCCAGCAGCCCATCCGGGACAGGGGGGGGAGCTTTCTTT
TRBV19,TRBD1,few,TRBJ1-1,CASSIGTGVTEAFF,TGTGCCAGTAGTATAGGGACAGGGGTCACTGAAGCTTTCTTT
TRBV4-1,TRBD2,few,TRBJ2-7,CASSQDRSGANYEQYF,TGCGCCAGCAGCCAAGATCGGAGCGGGGCGAACTACGAGCAGTACTTC
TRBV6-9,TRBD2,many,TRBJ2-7,CASSWPRGSGVVSSYEQYF,TGTGCCAGCAGTTGGCCTCGGGGTAGCGGGGTCGTGAGCTCCTACGAGCAGTACTTC
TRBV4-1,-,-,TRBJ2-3,CASSQPIGHQYF,TGCGCCAGCAGCCAGCCAATCGGACACCAGTATTTT
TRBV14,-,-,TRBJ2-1,CASSQAQTDYNEQFF,TGTGCCAGCAGCCAAGCACAGACCGACTACAATGAGCAGTTCTTC
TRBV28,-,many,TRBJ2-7,CASRKRPYEQYF,TGTGCCAGCAGAAAAAGACCCTACGAGCAGTACTTC
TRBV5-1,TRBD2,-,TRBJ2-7,CASSLGLAGDYEQYF,TGCGCCAGCAGCTTAGGGCTAGCGGGAGACTACGAGCAGTACTTC
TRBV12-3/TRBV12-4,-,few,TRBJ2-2,CASSLIGGHTGELFF,TGTGCCAGCAGTTTAATTGGGGGGCACACCGGGGAGCTGTTTTTT
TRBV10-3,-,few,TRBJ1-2,CATGTTTGGYTF,TGTGCCACCGGGACCACCACAGGCGGCTACACCTTC
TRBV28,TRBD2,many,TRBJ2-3,CASSFLGGGATDTQYF,TGTGCCAGCAGTTTTCTCGGGGGGGGCGCGACAGATACGCAGTATTTT
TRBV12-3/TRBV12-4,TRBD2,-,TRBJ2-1,CASGSKLAGGVNEQFF,TGTGCCAGCGGATCAAAACTAGCGGGGGGGGTCAATGAGCAGTTCTTC
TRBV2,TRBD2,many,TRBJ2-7,CASDILAGDEQYF,TGTGCCAGCGATATACTAGCGGGAGACGAGCAGTACTTC
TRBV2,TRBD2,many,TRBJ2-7,CASSGSAGGLNEQYF,TGTGCCAGCAGTGGGTCAGCGGGAGGGCTTAACGAGCAGTACTTC
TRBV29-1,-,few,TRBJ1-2,CSVEAGSYGYTF,TGCAGCGTTGAAGCGGGTAGCTATGGCTACACCTTC
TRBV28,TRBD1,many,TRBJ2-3,CASTATGAVDTQYF,TGTGCCAGCACCGCGACAGGGGCGGTAGATACGCAGTATTTT